These 21 T cell receptor beta chains share one sample of origin, sequenced in a study of blood T cells in healthy people across ages (dated by TCRdb to between 2015 and 2017). Libraries came from 5' RACE. Sequencing used an Illumina HiSeq 2500. A second PCR of about 6 to 12 cycles was performed with a sample-barcoded 5' primer and a J-beta primer mix. TCRdb reran the public reads through fastp at Q25 and MiXCR, keeping productive beta chains. Each entry merges the rows of one CDR3 protein and shows their most common DNA and genes. The table for this sample lists about 930,000 distinct CDR3 sequences; roughly 29% of them were counted only once. The ten largest clones take up about a tenth of the sample. This same sample was also part of a study on T cells of mothers and their children.

Sequenced material: blood. The receptor source for this set is a woman aged 40 to 50 in good health.

This clonotype was observed once. The chain joins TRBV20-1 to TRBJ2-1, with 8 bases that match TRBD2. After removal of 0 bases from V and 7 bases from J, the junction contained 5 bases not matched to a gene. This CDR3 spans 14 amino acids. Germline V CDR1 and CDR2: DFQATT, SNEGSKA (reference sequence). DNA for the CDR3: TGCAGTGCTAGAGATCGGGCTAGCGGGAATGAGCAGTTCTTC. Protein product: CSARDRASGNEQFF.

The CDR3, as DNA: TGTGCCAGCAGCTTAGCGCGGGGAGGGCAAGGGGAGCAGTACTTC. It codes for CASSLARGGQGEQYF. The chain carries TRBV7-6 and TRBJ2-4; TRBD2 matches at 7 bases. J lost 13 bases, V lost 0 bases, and 12 bases had no gene match. In germline, CDR1 is SGHVS, CDR2 FNYEAQ. This CDR3 spans 15 amino acids.

Comment on this clonotype: A much larger clonotype is one base distant, so this may be a read error. The V call is TRBV7-9, the J call TRBJ2-4; 10 nucleotides line up with TRBD2. J gave up 13 bases and V 5 bases, and 8 bases lay outside the gene matches. There are 13 residues in the CDR3. Germline V CDR1 and CDR2: SEHNR, FQNEAQ (reference sequence). The CDR3, as DNA: TGTGCCAGCAGCCGGGGACTAGCGAATGAGCAGTACTTC. This sequence encodes CASSRGLANEQYF.

The genes are TRBV11-2 and TRBJ2-7, with 9 bases identical to TRBD2. V shed 3 bases, J shed 9 bases, and the junction held 18 bases outside the gene matches. Germline values: CDR1 SGHAT, CDR2 FQNNGV. The CDR3 runs to 17 residues. The CDR3 sequence is CASSFIRLAVIYNVQYF. The CDR3 region has the DNA TGTGCCAGCAGCTTCATAAGACTAGCGGTTATCTACAATGTGCAGTACTTC.

This clonotype was seen repeatedly, ten times or more. The rearrangement joins TRBV6-1 to TRBJ2-3, with 9 bases identical to TRBD1. This CDR3 has 15 amino acids. Germline trimming cut 8 bases from V and 0 bases from J; bases unmatched to any gene: 6. The V gene's germline CDR1 is MNHNS and CDR2 SASEGT. CDR3 DNA: TGTGCCAGCGTAGCGGACAGGGGTAGCACAGATACGCAGTATTTT. This codes for CASVADRGSTDTQYF.

The chain couples TRBV2 to TRBJ1-2; 9 bases map to TRBD1. In germline, CDR1 is SNHLY, CDR2 FYNNEI. Germline trimming cut 6 bases from V and 9 bases from J; bases unmatched to any gene: 14. The CDR3 contains 15 residues. The CDR3 here is CASSQDRGEAGSYTF. In DNA form, the CDR3 reads TGTGCCAGCAGCCAGGACAGGGGAGAAGCTGGTAGCTACACCTTC.

CDR3: CASSLLRPEAFF. The CDR3 bases are TGTGCCAGCAGCTTATTAAGACCTGAAGCTTTCTTT. The chain has TRBV7-9 and TRBJ1-1; D is unresolved. Germline V gene sequence: CDR1 SEHNR, CDR2 FQNEAQ (reference sequence). V was clipped by 2 bases and J by 6 bases, with 7 bases between them. There are 12 residues in the CDR3. The entire variable domain, with the rest obtained from reference TRBV7-9 and TRBJ1-1, is as follows: DTGVSQNPRHKITKRGQNVTFRCDPISEHNRLYWYRQTLGQGPEFLTYFQNEAQLEKSRLLSDRFSAERPKGSFSTLEIQRTEQGDSAMYLCASSLLRPEAFFGQGTRLTVV.

In this sample, this clonotype turned up many times. The chain is built from TRBV10-3 and TRBJ2-3; D gene uncertain. Germline values: CDR1 ENHRY, CDR2 SYGVKD. CDR3 size: 13 residues. V lost 4 bases, J lost 3 bases, and 8 bases lay in between. Here the CDR3 DNA reads TGTGCCATCAGTGTATATGAAACAGATACGCAGTATTTT. It specifies CAISVYETDTQYF.

This clonotype was seen more than once but under ten times. This chain links TRBV28 with TRBJ1-2, with D tentatively TRBD1 (6 bases). Trimming stripped 2 bases from V and 5 bases from J, with 12 bases between. CDR3 length: 14 residues. Germline V CDR1 and CDR2: MDHEN, SYDVKM. The CDR3 loop is CASSLGQTSYGYTF. CDR3 in DNA: TGTGCCAGCAGTTTAGGACAGACCTCATATGGCTACACCTTC.

V gene TRBV27 combines with J gene TRBJ2-2, with 9 bases matching TRBD2. This CDR3 has 16 residues. Germline lookup yields CDR1 MNHEY and CDR2 SMNVEV (reference sequence). Germline trimming cut 6 bases from V and 5 bases from J; bases unmatched to any gene: 10. CDR3 sequence (DNA): TGTGCCAGCAGCCGCCGGAGCGGGGGGCGGACCGGGGAGCTGTTTTTT. Its protein product is CASSRRSGGRTGELFF.

This clonotype was detected a few times. V is TRBV7-3 and J is TRBJ2-7; 7 bases line up with TRBD2. This CDR3 region has 14 residues. Unmatched junction bases numbered 9, after V lost 3 bases and J lost 7 bases. Germline lookup yields CDR1 SGHTA and CDR2 FQGTGA. CDR3 nucleotide sequence: TGTGCCAGCAGCTTCGCGGGGGAGGAGGGTGAGCAGTACTTC. Translating gives CASSFAGEEGEQYF.

As regards this clonotype: A read error is possible here, since a much larger clone lies one base away. The rearrangement joins TRBV7-3 to TRBJ2-1; 8 bases are a match to TRBD1. The end of the DNA is better explained by TRBJ2-7, so the J call may be wrong. Germline lookup yields CDR1 SGHTA and CDR2 FQGTGA. This CDR3 has 18 amino acids. The CDR3 here is CASSLLDRGQSSYNEQYF. CDR3 DNA sequence: TGTGCCAGCAGCTTGCTAGACAGGGGCCAGAGCTCCTACAATGAGCAGTACTTC.

This clonotype appeared a few times. The rearrangement links TRBV27 to TRBJ2-7, with D maybe TRBD1 (5 bases). Trimming removed 3 bases at V and 0 bases at J, with 9 bases between. The germline gives CDR1 MNHEY, CDR2 SMNVEV (reference sequence). The CDR3 spans 14 residues. The CDR3 sequence: CASSFGAFSYEQYF. CDR3 DNA sequence: TGTGCCAGCAGTTTTGGGGCGTTCTCCTACGAGCAGTACTTC.

In this sample, this clonotype turned up many times. Here the CDR3 DNA reads TGCAGCGCTGAGGACAGGGCCAACTATGGCTACACCTTC. Its protein is CSAEDRANYGYTF. V and J are TRBV29-1 and TRBJ1-2, with 8 bases lining up with TRBD1. CDR3 length: 13 residues. Germline V gives CDR1 SQVTM, CDR2 ANQGSEA. V was pared by 7 bases and J by 2 bases, with 6 bases of the junction left unmatched.

This clonotype was picked up many times. The genes are TRBV29-1 and TRBJ2-5; TRBD1 might be the D (6 bases). Germline V gene sequence: CDR1 SQVTM, CDR2 ANQGSEA. Trimming left V 3 bases short and J 3 bases short, with 11 bases between. The CDR3 covers 13 residues. This CDR3 reads CSVEEDSKETQYF. The DNA for the CDR3 is TGCAGCGTTGAGGAGGACAGCAAAGAGACCCAGTACTTC.

This clonotype was detected a few times. V usage is TRBV27 and J usage is TRBJ2-1; 8 bases map to TRBD1. Germline-derived CDR1 and CDR2 are MNHEY and SMNVEV (reference sequence). The length of the CDR3 is 14 residues. V was clipped by 7 bases and J by 7 bases; unmatched bases: 9. The DNA of the CDR3 is TGTGCCAGCACTTGGACAGGGAGGAGGAATGAGCAGTTCTTC. This sequence encodes CASTWTGRRNEQFF.

This clonotype was observed a few times. The rearrangement joins TRBV6-5 to TRBJ2-1; 9 bases line up with TRBD2. Germline V gives CDR1 MNHEY, CDR2 SVGAGI. Unmatched junction bases numbered 3, after V lost 0 bases and J lost 3 bases. CDR3 length equals 16 residues. CDR3 sequence (DNA): TGTGCCAGCAGTTACTCTGTAGCGGGGGTCTACAATGAGCAGTTCTTC. Its protein is CASSYSVAGVYNEQFF.

This clonotype was detected ten times or more. The V and J genes are TRBV11-2 and TRBJ1-4; D is possibly TRBD1 (5 bases). CDR1 is SGHAT, CDR2 FQNNGV, per germline. The CDR3 loop spans 15 amino acids. The ends were cut back, 1 base at V and 10 bases at J, with 16 bases in the middle. Written as DNA, the CDR3 is TGTGCCAGCAGCTTAGTTTCCAGGGCCACAGGAAAACTGTTTTTT. This encodes CASSLVSRATGKLFF.

The chain links TRBV25-1 to TRBJ1-4, with D uncertain. CDR3 length: 14 amino acids. From germline, CDR1 is MGHDK and CDR2 SYGVNS. The germline V and J ends were trimmed by 1 base and 7 bases, with 10 bases remaining between them. CDR3 sequence reads: CASSELRGFEKLFF. The CDR3, as DNA: TGTGCCAGCAGTGAATTGCGAGGATTTGAAAAACTGTTTTTT.

Only a few counts were recorded for this clonotype. The chain joins TRBV20-1 to TRBJ2-1; unclear D gene. Trimming stripped 6 bases from V and 1 base from J, with 4 bases between. There are 11 residues in the CDR3. CDR1 is DFQATT, CDR2 SNEGSKA, per germline (reference sequence). The CDR3 DNA reads TGCAGTGCGGAATCCTACAATGAGCAGTTCTTC. This codes for CSAESYNEQFF.

This chain joins TRBV18 and TRBJ2-1; D might be TRBD1 (5 bases). Germline-derived CDR1 and CDR2 are KGHSH and LQKENI. The CDR3 sequence is 16 residues long. V gave up 3 bases and J gave up 3 bases, with 15 bases separating them. CDR3: CASSPTMAGIYNEQFF. CDR3 in DNA: TGTGCCAGCTCACCCACTATGGCAGGGATCTACAATGAGCAGTTCTTC.